Presented here are 28 T cell receptor beta chains from one specimen sequenced in a study of radiation and T cells in renal cell carcinoma. Time point defined: baseline pretreatment blood. Treatment reported: 15 Gy SBRT to primary tumor, nephrectomy 4 weeks later. Measured with immunoSEQ multiplex PCR; TCRdb has only the in-frame clones, and not every one. The data hold about 140,000 clones, with less than 85% observed a single time. The sequencing used blood, collected from a patient whose treatment included radiotherapy and nephrectomy. The receptors shown here come from a woman in her 50s with renal cell carcinoma.

The chain employs TRBV6-1 and TRBJ1-1; 9 bases are a match to TRBD1. This CDR3 region has 13 residues. V was pared by 5 bases and J by 8 bases, with 6 bases of the junction left unmatched. CDR1 is MNHNS and CDR2 is SASEGT in the germline V gene. The CDR3 bases are TGTGCCAGCAGTTTGACAGGGGGTATCGAAGCTTTCTTT. Amino acid sequence: CASSLTGGIEAFF.

This chain uses TRBV10-2 with TRBJ2-1; D tentatively reads TRBD1 or TRBD2 (5 bases each). The CDR3 is made up of 13 amino acids. Looked up from germline, CDR1 is WSHSY and CDR2 is SAAADI. The CDR3 loop reads CSIRDAGLYEQFF. The CDR3 DNA sequence: TGCTCCATCCGGGACGCCGGTCTATATGAGCAGTTCTTC.

The rearrangement uses TRBV5-4 and TRBJ1-2; no clear D gene. V was cut by 2 bases and J by 4 bases, with 9 bases left in between. This CDR3 has 13 residues. CDR1 is SGHNT and CDR2 is YYREEE in the germline V gene (reference sequence). CDR3 loop: CASSFDGVYGYTF. Here the CDR3 DNA reads TGTGCCAGCAGCTTTGACGGAGTCTATGGCTACACCTTC. Variable domain in full (rest from reference TRBV5-4 and TRBJ1-2): ETGVTQSPTHLIKTRGQQVTLRCSSQSGHNTVSWYQQALGQGPQFIFQYYREEENGRGNFPPRFSGLQFPNYSSELNVNALELDDSALYLCASSFDGVYGYTFGSGTRLTVV.

The V call is TRBV28, the J call TRBJ2-3; 8 nucleotides align to TRBD2. V was clipped by 7 bases and J by 0 bases; unmatched bases: 0. The CDR3 consists of 13 residues. Looked up from germline, CDR1 is MDHEN and CDR2 is SYDVKM. For the CDR3, the DNA is TGTGCCAGCACTAGCGGGAGCACAGATACGCAGTATTTT. Residues: CASTSGSTDTQYF.

J is TRBJ1-2 and V is TRBV28; no reliable D call. With 4 bases removed from V and 0 bases from J, the gap between germline ends came to 9 bases. Germline-derived CDR1 and CDR2 are MDHEN and SYDVKM. The CDR3 loop spans 14 amino acids. The CDR3 DNA sequence: TGTGCCAGCAGTTCGGCCGCGCCTAACTATGGCTACACCTTC. This gives the protein CASSSAAPNYGYTF.

This clone has a single count. The chain joins TRBV10-1 to TRBJ2-1; D is perhaps TRBD1 or TRBD2 (5 bases each). Trimming took 8 bases from V and 2 from J, leaving 13 bases between them. The length of the CDR3 is 14 residues. Per germline, CDR1 WNHNN and CDR2 SYGVQD (reference sequence). CDR3 amino acids: CASSSGPAYNEQFF. DNA for the CDR3: TGCGCCAGCTCCTCGGGACCAGCCTACAATGAGCAGTTCTTC.

This rearrangement joins TRBV29-1 to TRBJ1-2; D remains unclear. The CDR3 has 14 residues. Germline V gives CDR1 SQVTM, CDR2 ANQGSEA. Trimming pared 3 bases from V and 0 bases from J, leaving 11 bases between. Written as DNA, the CDR3 is TGCAGCGTTGAGAATCAGTGGCCTAACTATGGCTACACCTTC. It translates to CSVENQWPNYGYTF.

The chain has TRBV18 and TRBJ1-1; possible D gene TRBD1, 5 bases. Trimming removed 2 bases from V and 1 base from J, with 8 bases in between. This CDR3 has 14 amino acids. The germline V gene encodes CDR1 KGHSH and CDR2 LQKENI. The DNA of the CDR3 is TGTGCCAGCTCACCAGCAGGGACGAACACTGAAGCTTTCTTT. This sequence encodes CASSPAGTNTEAFF.

The chain combines TRBV10-3 with TRBJ2-5; D is undetermined. The CDR3 totals 12 residues. The V and J ends lost 2 bases and 5 bases respectively, with 6 bases between them. Germline CDR1 and CDR2: ENHRY and SYGVKD. The CDR3 region has the DNA TGTGCCATCAGTGAGCGAGCGGAGACCCAGTACTTC. Protein: CAISERAETQYF.

The CDR3 reads CASSSSGTPETQYF. CDR3 nucleotide sequence: TGTGCCAGCAGCTCGTCAGGGACCCCAGAGACCCAGTACTTC. The chain has TRBV7-2 and TRBJ2-5, with D perhaps TRBD1 or TRBD2 (5 bases each). This CDR3 is built from 14 residues. Germline V gene lookup returns CDR1 SGHTA and CDR2 FQGNSA. Deletions cut 4 bases from V and 4 bases from J, with 13 bases between.

The V call is TRBV25-1, the J call TRBJ1-4; D perhaps matches TRBD1 (6 bases). The CDR3 is 14 amino acids. The ends were cut back, 5 bases at V and 7 bases at J, with 14 bases in the middle. The V gene's germline CDR1 is MGHDK and CDR2 SYGVNS. Here the CDR3 reads CASSLTGLSEKLFF. As DNA, the CDR3 is TGTGCCAGCAGTCTGACAGGCCTTTCTGAAAAACTGTTTTTT.

This clone was counted only a few times. This chain's CDR3 is CASSGYGSLGEAFF. The CDR3 bases are TGTGCCAGCAGTGGCTATGGGTCGCTGGGTGAAGCTTTCTTT. The V gene is TRBV6-1, the J gene TRBJ1-1; D is unresolved. The V end was cut by 4 bases, the J end by 7 bases, with 16 bases between. Per germline, CDR1 MNHNS and CDR2 SASEGT. This CDR3 spans 14 amino acids.

The rearrangement joins TRBV4-3 to TRBJ2-5; D not certain. Germline V CDR1 and CDR2: LGHNA, YSLEER. V was clipped by 0 bases and J by 2 bases, with 10 bases between them. This CDR3 is built from 15 residues. The CDR3 here is CASSQDTTNQETQYF. The CDR3 DNA sequence: TGCGCCAGCAGCCAAGATACGACAAATCAAGAGACCCAGTACTTC.

The rearrangement uses TRBV29-1 and TRBJ1-3, with unresolved D. This CDR3 contains 13 residues. Germline V gene sequence: CDR1 SQVTM, CDR2 ANQGSEA. Trimming removed 5 bases at V and 0 bases at J, with 8 bases between. CDR3 bases: TGCAGCGTTTCTGAGTTCTCTGGAAACACCATATATTTT. The encoded protein is CSVSEFSGNTIYF.

The chain couples TRBV6-1 to TRBJ2-1; 10 nucleotides agree with TRBD1. The germline CDR1 and CDR2 sequences are MNHNS and SASEGT. Trimming removed 5 bases from V and 3 bases from J; junction bases left unmatched: 4. The CDR3 has 15 residues. CDR3 DNA sequence: TGTGCCAGCAGTACCGGGACAGGGGACTACAATGAGCAGTTCTTC. It encodes CASSTGTGDYNEQFF.

The V call is TRBV10-1, the J call TRBJ2-1, with D unresolved. With 6 bases removed from V and 5 bases from J, the gap between germline ends came to 8 bases. CDR1 and CDR2 from the germline V gene are WNHNN and SYGVQD (reference sequence). There are 12 residues in the CDR3. The CDR3 is CASRNGDNEQFF. CDR3 nucleotides: TGCGCCAGCAGGAATGGGGACAATGAGCAGTTCTTC.

The V gene is TRBV5-6, the J gene TRBJ2-7, with 8 bases aligning to TRBD1. The ends lost 3 bases at V and 4 bases at J; junction bases unmatched: 6. This CDR3 comprises 14 residues. CDR1 and CDR2 (germline): SGHDT, YYEEEE. CDR3 sequence: CASSSAGGGYEQYF. The CDR3 DNA follows: TGTGCCAGCAGCTCGGCAGGGGGCGGATACGAGCAGTACTTC.

The count of this clone is one. The gene calls are TRBV5-1 and TRBJ2-7; 8 bases map to TRBD1. The germline gives CDR1 SGHRS, CDR2 YFSETQ. The length of the CDR3 is 15 residues. V was clipped by 4 bases and J by 6 bases; unmatched bases: 12. For the CDR3, the DNA is TGCGCCAGCAGCCCCTCAGGGGGCGCTGACTCCGAGCAGTACTTC. As protein: CASSPSGGADSEQYF. The entire variable domain, with the rest obtained from reference TRBV5-1 and TRBJ2-7, is as follows: KAGVTQTPRYLIKTRGQQVTLSCSPISGHRSVSWYQQTPGQGLQFLFEYFSETQRNKGNFPGRFSGRQFSNSRSEMNVSTLELGDSALYLCASSPSGGADSEQYFGPGTRLTVT.

The chain recombines TRBV25-1 with TRBJ1-4; no reliable D call. V was trimmed by 8 bases and J by 0 bases, leaving 7 bases between them. Germline-derived CDR1 and CDR2 are MGHDK and SYGVNS. The CDR3 is 13 residues long. CDR3 DNA: TGTGCCAGCCGAGTTGCAACTAATGAAAAACTGTTTTTT. This translates into CASRVATNEKLFF.

This clone was observed a few times. The chain recombines TRBV25-1 with TRBJ1-6, with a possible D match to TRBD1 (6 bases). This CDR3 has 13 amino acids. V was shortened by 7 bases and J by 9 bases, with 13 bases between the two germline ends. CDR1 and CDR2 from the germline V gene are MGHDK and SYGVNS. The DNA for the CDR3 is TGTGCCAGCAAAGGGGGGTCAGGTTCACCCCTCCACTTT. This gives the protein CASKGGSGSPLHF.

The rearrangement joins TRBV28 to TRBJ1-2, with a possible D match to TRBD1 (5 bases). CDR3 size: 17 residues. Germline V gene lookup returns CDR1 MDHEN and CDR2 SYDVKM. Trimming cost V 6 bases and J 0 bases, with 20 bases left between them. Here the CDR3 reads CASSDSPEGAPNYGYTF. The CDR3 coding sequence is TGTGCCAGCAGCGACAGCCCCGAAGGGGCCCCTAACTATGGCTACACCTTC.

The rearrangement joins TRBV10-1 to TRBJ1-4; 7 bases agree with TRBD1. From germline, CDR1 is WNHNN and CDR2 SYGVQD (reference sequence). Germline trimming cut 5 bases from V and 5 bases from J; bases unmatched to any gene: 8. The CDR3 totals 15 residues. The CDR3 DNA is TGCGCCAGCAGTACAGGGGCACCGGGGAATGAAAAACTGTTTTTT. Encoded protein: CASSTGAPGNEKLFF.

The CDR3 region has the DNA TGTGCCAGCAGCTTGAATGAGTACGAGCAGTACTTC. Protein product: CASSLNEYEQYF. V is TRBV5-4 and J is TRBJ2-7; D is unclear. This CDR3 has 12 residues. CDR1 SGHNT and CDR2 YYREEE come from the germline V gene (reference sequence). Trimming stripped 1 base from V and 4 bases from J, with 6 bases between. Full variable domain (remainder filled in from reference TRBV5-4 and TRBJ2-7): ETGVTQSPTHLIKTRGQQVTLRCSSQSGHNTVSWYQQALGQGPQFIFQYYREEENGRGNFPPRFSGLQFPNYSSELNVNALELDDSALYLCASSLNEYEQYFGPGTRLTVT.

This clone has only a few counts. This sample also contains other DNA sequences that code for the same CDR3. The chain couples TRBV2 to TRBJ1-1; possibly TRBD1 for D (5 bases). CDR1 is SNHLY, CDR2 FYNNEI, per germline. The CDR3 is 13 amino acids. V shed 6 bases and J shed 1 base, with 9 bases lying between them. The CDR3 DNA reads as TGTGCCAGCAGGGGGGGGTGGAACACTGAAGCTTTCTTT. Residues: CASRGGWNTEAFF.

The V and J genes are TRBV6-6 and TRBJ1-1, with TRBD1 identical over 7 bases. The CDR3 consists of 14 residues. Germline CDR1 and CDR2: MNHNY and SVGAGI (reference sequence). V dropped 6 bases and J dropped 5; count of bases not matched to a gene: 9. The DNA for the CDR3 is TGTGCCAGCAGGCAACAGGGGTATGAGACTGAAGCTTTCTTT. It yields the protein CASRQQGYETEAFF.

The chain is built from TRBV11-2 and TRBJ2-4; no reliable D call. V lost 1 base to trimming and J lost 4 bases, with 17 bases between them. The CDR3 is 17 amino acids. From germline, CDR1 is SGHAT and CDR2 FQNNGV. The CDR3 DNA is TGTGCCAGCAGCTTAGGAGCCGCGGCTGGATCAAAAAACATTCAGTACTTC. It encodes CASSLGAAAGSKNIQYF.

This rearrangement joins TRBV6-5 to TRBJ1-2, with 9 bases identical to TRBD1. The CDR3 extends over 13 amino acids. Germline loops: CDR1 MNHEY, CDR2 SVGAGI. J lost 7 bases, V lost 5 bases, and 5 bases had no gene match. The CDR3: CASSTGQGFGYTF. The CDR3 nucleotides are TGTGCCAGCAGTACGGGACAGGGTTTTGGCTACACCTTC.

Concerning this clone: The germline gene is not matched at one end of the junction; a read error may be the cause. V is TRBV5-4 and J is TRBJ1-6; no firm D call. The CDR3 is 16 residues long. Germline CDR1 is SGHNT and CDR2 is YYREEE (reference sequence). For the CDR3, the DNA is TGCGCCAGCAGCCAAGATAGAGGGCAGAATAATTCACCCCTCCACTTT. Amino acids: CASSQDRGQNNSPLHF.